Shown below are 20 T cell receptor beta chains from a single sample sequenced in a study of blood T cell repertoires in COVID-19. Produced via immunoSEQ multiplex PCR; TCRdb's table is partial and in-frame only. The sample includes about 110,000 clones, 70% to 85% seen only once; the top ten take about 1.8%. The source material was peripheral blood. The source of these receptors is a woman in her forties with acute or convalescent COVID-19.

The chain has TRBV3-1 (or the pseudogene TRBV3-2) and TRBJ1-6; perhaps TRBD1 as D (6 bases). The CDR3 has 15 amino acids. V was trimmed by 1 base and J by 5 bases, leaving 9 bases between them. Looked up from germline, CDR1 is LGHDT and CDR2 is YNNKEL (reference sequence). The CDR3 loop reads CASSQGGPDNSPLHF. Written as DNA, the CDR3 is TGTGCCAGCAGCCAAGGGGGGCCCGATAATTCACCCCTCCACTTT.

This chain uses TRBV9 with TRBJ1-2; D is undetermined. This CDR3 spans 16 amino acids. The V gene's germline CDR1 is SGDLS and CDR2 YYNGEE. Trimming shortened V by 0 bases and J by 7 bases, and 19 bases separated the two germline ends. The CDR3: CASSVGGSQYRGGYTF. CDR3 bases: TGTGCCAGCAGCGTAGGCGGCAGCCAGTACCGGGGTGGCTACACCTTC.

The CDR3, as DNA: TGTGCCAGTAGTATAGCCCCTCCTTCGTCGGGGGGGCGATACAATGAGCAGTTCTTC. Translation gives CASSIAPPSSGGRYNEQFF. The chain employs TRBV19 and TRBJ2-1; 8 nucleotides line up with TRBD2. This CDR3 contains 19 residues. CDR1 is LNHDA and CDR2 is SQIVND in the germline V gene (reference sequence). V shed 1 base and J 4 bases; nucleotides not matched to a gene: 15. Supplemented by reference TRBV19 and TRBJ2-1, the full variable domain reads DGGITQSPKYLFRKEGQNVTLSCEQNLNHDAMYWYRQDPGQGLRLIYYSQIVNDFQKGDIAEGYSVSREKKESFPLTVTSAQKNPTAFYLCASSIAPPSSGGRYNEQFFGPGTRLTVL.

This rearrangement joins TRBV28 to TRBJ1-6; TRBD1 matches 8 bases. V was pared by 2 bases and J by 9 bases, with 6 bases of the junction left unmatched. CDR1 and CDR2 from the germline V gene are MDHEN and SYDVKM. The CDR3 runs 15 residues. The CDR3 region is CASSLRPGGGSPLHF. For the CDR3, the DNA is TGTGCCAGCAGTTTAAGGCCAGGGGGCGGTTCACCCCTCCACTTT.

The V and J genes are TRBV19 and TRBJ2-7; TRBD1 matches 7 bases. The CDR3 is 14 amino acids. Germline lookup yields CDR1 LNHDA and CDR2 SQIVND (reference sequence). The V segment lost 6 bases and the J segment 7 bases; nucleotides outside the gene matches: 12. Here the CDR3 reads CASSHRTGRGEQYF. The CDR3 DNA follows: TGTGCCAGTAGCCACCGGACAGGCCGTGGGGAGCAGTACTTC.

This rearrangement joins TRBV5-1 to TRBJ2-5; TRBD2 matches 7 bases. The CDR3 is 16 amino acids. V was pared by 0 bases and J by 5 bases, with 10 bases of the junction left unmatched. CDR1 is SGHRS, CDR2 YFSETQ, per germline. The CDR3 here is CASSLGSGGTGETQYF. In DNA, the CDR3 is TGCGCCAGCAGCTTGGGTTCCGGGGGGACTGGGGAGACCCAGTACTTC.

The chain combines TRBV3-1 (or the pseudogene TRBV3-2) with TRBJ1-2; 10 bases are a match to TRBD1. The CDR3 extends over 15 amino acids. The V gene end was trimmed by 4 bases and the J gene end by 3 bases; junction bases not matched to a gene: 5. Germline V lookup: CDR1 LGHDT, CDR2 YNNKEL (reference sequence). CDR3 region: CASSPRTGGDYGYTF. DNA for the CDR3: TGTGCCAGCAGCCCCAGGACAGGGGGGGACTATGGCTACACCTTC.

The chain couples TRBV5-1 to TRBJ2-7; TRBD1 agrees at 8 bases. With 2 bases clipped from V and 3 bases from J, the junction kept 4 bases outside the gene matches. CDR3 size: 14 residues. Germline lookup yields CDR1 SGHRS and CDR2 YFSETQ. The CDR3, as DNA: TGCGCCAGCAGCTTCGGGACAGGCCTCTACGAGCAGTACTTC. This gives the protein CASSFGTGLYEQYF.

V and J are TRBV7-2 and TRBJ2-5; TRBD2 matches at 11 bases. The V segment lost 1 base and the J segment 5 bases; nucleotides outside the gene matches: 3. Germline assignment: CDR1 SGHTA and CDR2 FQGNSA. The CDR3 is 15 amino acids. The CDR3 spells CASSLVAGGLETQYF. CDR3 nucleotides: TGTGCCAGCAGCTTAGTAGCGGGGGGGCTTGAGACCCAGTACTTC.

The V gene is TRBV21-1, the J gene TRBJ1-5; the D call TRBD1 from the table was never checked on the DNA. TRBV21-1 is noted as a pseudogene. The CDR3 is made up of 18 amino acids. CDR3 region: CASSKRQETGYSNQPQHF. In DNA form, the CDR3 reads TGTGCCAGCAGCAAAAGGCAGGAGACAGGCTATAGCAATCAGCCCCAGCATTTT.

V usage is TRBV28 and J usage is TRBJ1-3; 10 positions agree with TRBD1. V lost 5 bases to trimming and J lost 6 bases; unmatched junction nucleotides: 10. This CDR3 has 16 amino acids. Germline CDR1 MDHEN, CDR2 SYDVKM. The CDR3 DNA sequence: TGTGCCAGCAGTCCGGTGACAGGGGGCGGTCTAAACACCATATATTTT. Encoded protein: CASSPVTGGGLNTIYF.

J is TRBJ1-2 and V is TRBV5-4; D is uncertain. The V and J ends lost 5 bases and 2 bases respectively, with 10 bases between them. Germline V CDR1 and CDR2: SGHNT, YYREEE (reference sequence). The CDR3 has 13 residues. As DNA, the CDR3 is TGTGCCAGCAGTGTGGGGAGAAACTATGGCTACACCTTC. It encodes CASSVGRNYGYTF.

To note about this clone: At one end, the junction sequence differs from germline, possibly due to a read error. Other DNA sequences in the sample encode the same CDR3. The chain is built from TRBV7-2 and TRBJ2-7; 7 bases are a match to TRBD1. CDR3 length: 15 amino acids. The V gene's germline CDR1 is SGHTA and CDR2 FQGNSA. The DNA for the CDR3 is TGTGCCAGCAGCTGGTTACAGGGGACCTCCTACGAGCAGTACTTT. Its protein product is CASSWLQGTSYEQYF.

CDR3 bases: TGTGCCAGCAGCCTAGGGACTTCTAATGAAAAACTGTTTTTT. Its translation: CASSLGTSNEKLFF. This chain joins TRBV5-5 and TRBJ1-4; D is perhaps TRBD1 (5 bases). Germline lookup yields CDR1 SGHKS and CDR2 YYEKEE (reference sequence). V lost 4 bases, J lost 3 bases, and 10 bases lay in between. CDR3 length equals 14 residues.

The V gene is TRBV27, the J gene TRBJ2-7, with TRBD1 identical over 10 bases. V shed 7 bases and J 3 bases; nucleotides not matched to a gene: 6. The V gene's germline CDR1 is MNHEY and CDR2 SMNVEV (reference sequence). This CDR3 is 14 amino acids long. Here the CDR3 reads CASTRTGGLYEQYF. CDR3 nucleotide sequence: TGTGCCAGCACCCGGACAGGGGGGCTCTACGAGCAGTACTTC.

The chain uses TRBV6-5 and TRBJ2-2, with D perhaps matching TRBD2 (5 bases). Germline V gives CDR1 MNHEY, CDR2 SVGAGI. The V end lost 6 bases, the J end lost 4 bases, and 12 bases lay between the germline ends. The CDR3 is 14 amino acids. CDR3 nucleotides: TGTGCCAGCAGATCAGGAGGTGGCACCGGGGAGCTGTTTTTT. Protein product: CASRSGGGTGELFF.

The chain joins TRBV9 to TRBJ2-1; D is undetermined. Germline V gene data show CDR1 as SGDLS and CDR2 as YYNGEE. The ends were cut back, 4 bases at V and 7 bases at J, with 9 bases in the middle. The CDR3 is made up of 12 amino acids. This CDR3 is CASSPSRNEQFF. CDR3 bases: TGTGCCAGCAGCCCTAGTAGAAATGAGCAGTTCTTC. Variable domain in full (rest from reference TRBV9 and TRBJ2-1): DSGVTQTPKHLITATGQRVTLRCSPRSGDLSVYWYQQSLDQGLQFLIQYYNGEERAKGNILERFSAQQFPDLHSELNLSSLELGDSALYFCASSPSRNEQFFGPGTRLTVL.

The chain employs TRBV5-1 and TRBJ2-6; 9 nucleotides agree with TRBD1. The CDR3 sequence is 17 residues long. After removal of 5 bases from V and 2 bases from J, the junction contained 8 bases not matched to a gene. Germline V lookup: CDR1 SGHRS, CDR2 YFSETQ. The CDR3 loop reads CASSTGTGLAGANVLTF. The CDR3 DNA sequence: TGCGCCAGCAGTACCGGGACAGGGTTAGCTGGGGCCAACGTCCTGACTTTC.

CDR3 residues: CASSLAGPQGGEQFF. DNA of the CDR3: TGTGCCAGCAGCTTAGCAGGGCCCCAAGGGGGTGAGCAGTTCTTC. This sequence joins TRBV7-2 and TRBJ2-1; possibly TRBD1 for D (6 bases). CDR1 is SGHTA, CDR2 FQGNSA, per germline. The V end lost 0 bases, the J end lost 9 bases, and 15 bases lay between the germline ends. This CDR3 spans 15 amino acids.

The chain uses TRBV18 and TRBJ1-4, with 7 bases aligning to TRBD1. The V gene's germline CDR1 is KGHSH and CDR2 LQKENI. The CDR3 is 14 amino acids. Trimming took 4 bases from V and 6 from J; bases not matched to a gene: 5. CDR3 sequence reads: CASSRAGGHEKLFF. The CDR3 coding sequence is TGTGCCAGCTCACGGGCAGGGGGGCATGAAAAACTGTTTTTT.